The 22 T cell receptor beta chains reported below all come from one sample, sequenced in a study of circulating and synovial CD4+ cells in juvenile arthritis. Repertoires were generated with immunoSEQ multiplex PCR, while TCRdb's copy carries only in-frame clones and drops some. Seen here are a few thousand clones, 85% to 90% observed once, and the top ten hold approximately 3.5%. The specimen sequenced was HLA-DR+ CD4+ T cells from blood. Noted subset: circulating pathogenic-like lymphocytes, sorted as HLA-DR+CD14-CD3+CD4+CD25low/- blood T cells. These receptors were obtained from a human donor with juvenile idiopathic arthritis.

This clone has only a few counts. This chain links TRBV15 with TRBJ1-6; possibly TRBD1 for D (6 bases). This CDR3 has 14 residues. Germline assignment: CDR1 LNHNV and CDR2 YYDKDF (reference sequence). V was shortened by 1 base and J by 7 bases, with 8 bases between the two germline ends. The CDR3 loop reads CATSRVQGNSPLHF. CDR3 in DNA: TGTGCCACCAGCAGAGTTCAGGGGAATTCACCCCTCCACTTT. Filled out from reference TRBV15 and TRBJ1-6, the complete variable domain reads DAMVIQNPRYQVTQFGKPVTLSCSQTLNHNVMYWYQQKSSQAPKLLFHYYDKDFNNEADTPDNFQSRRPNTSFCFLDIRSPGLGDTAMYLCATSRVQGNSPLHFGNGTRLTVT.

The rearrangement joins TRBV27 to TRBJ1-1, with D possibly TRBD1 on 6 matching bases. There are 14 residues in the CDR3. From germline, CDR1 is MNHEY and CDR2 SMNVEV (reference sequence). The ends were cut back, 7 bases at V and 0 bases at J, with 12 bases in the middle. CDR3: CASTPDSLNTEAFF. Here the CDR3 DNA reads TGTGCCAGCACCCCGGACAGCCTGAACACTGAAGCTTTCTTT.

The chain joins TRBV5-1 to TRBJ2-3; 11 bases are shared with TRBD2. The V gene's germline CDR1 is SGHRS and CDR2 YFSETQ. With V trimmed by 4 bases and J by 5 bases, 3 bases remained unmatched. This CDR3 has 14 amino acids. In DNA, the CDR3 is TGCGCCAGCAGCGGGACTAGCGGCCAAGATACGCAGTATTTT. Its protein is CASSGTSGQDTQYF.

This clone was counted once. The genes are TRBV21-1 and TRBJ1-2; the table assigns TRBD1, which was not confirmed against the DNA. TRBV21-1 is deemed a pseudogene. This CDR3 has 17 residues. The CDR3 DNA sequence: TGTGCCAGCAGCAAAGCGTGCACCGGGACAGCCCCCTATGGCTACACCTTC. Translation: CASSKACTGTAPYGYTF.

This clone was observed once. V usage is TRBV6-5 and J usage is TRBJ2-2; D possibly corresponds to TRBD2 (5 bases). The CDR3 covers 14 residues. Trimming stripped 6 bases from V and 6 bases from J, with 14 bases between. CDR1 and CDR2 (germline): MNHEY, SVGAGI. For the CDR3, the DNA is TGTGCCAGCAGCCCGGGGTCGGTTTCCGGGGAGCTGTTTTTT. Its protein is CASSPGSVSGELFF.

The chain uses TRBV6-5 and TRBJ1-2, with D perhaps matching TRBD1 (5 bases). Germline V gene data show CDR1 as MNHEY and CDR2 as SVGAGI. CDR3 length equals 16 residues. Trimming took off 2 bases at V and 4 bases at J, with 17 bases between the two ends. The CDR3 bases are TGTGCCAGCAGTTACGGGATCCAGAGGAGGGGCTATGGCTACACCTTC. Protein: CASSYGIQRRGYGYTF.

This chain links TRBV11-2 with TRBJ2-7; 9 bases agree with TRBD1. The CDR3 covers 16 residues. The trim removed 4 bases at V and 0 bases at J, leaving 7 bases unmatched. Germline V lookup: CDR1 SGHAT, CDR2 FQNNGV. CDR3 in amino acids: CASSSPGTGSSYEQYF. Here the CDR3 DNA reads TGTGCCAGCAGCTCCCCTGGGACAGGGAGCTCCTACGAGCAGTACTTC.

The chain couples TRBV7-2 to TRBJ2-3; D is unclear. This CDR3 is 12 amino acids long. Germline V gives CDR1 SGHTA, CDR2 FQGNSA. V shed 5 bases and J shed 10 bases, with 13 bases lying between them. The CDR3 region has the DNA TGTGCCAGCAGCCCGAGTGTCGGTGCGCAGTATTTT. Translation: CASSPSVGAQYF.

This chain connects TRBV9 to TRBJ2-7; 7 bases line up with TRBD1. CDR1 and CDR2 from the germline V gene are SGDLS and YYNGEE. J gave up 4 bases and V 4 bases, and 8 bases lay outside the gene matches. The CDR3 sequence is 14 residues long. CDR3 in amino acids: CASSPTGSVYEQYF. CDR3 DNA sequence: TGTGCCAGCAGCCCGACAGGGAGCGTATACGAGCAGTACTTC.

The genes are TRBV4-2 and TRBJ2-1; the D is unclear. The germline V gene has CDR1 LGHNA and CDR2 YNFKEQ. The ends were cut back, 0 bases at V and 7 bases at J, with 10 bases in the middle. The CDR3 runs to 14 residues. The CDR3 here is CASSQDSAVNEQFF. CDR3 nucleotides: TGTGCCAGCAGCCAAGATAGTGCGGTGAATGAGCAGTTCTTC.

V is TRBV18 and J is TRBJ1-1; unclear D gene. The germline V gene encodes CDR1 KGHSH and CDR2 LQKENI. This CDR3 contains 13 residues. Trimming shortened V by 0 bases and J by 7 bases, and 9 bases separated the two germline ends. CDR3 protein: CASSPPNFREAFF. DNA for the CDR3: TGTGCCAGCTCACCACCGAACTTTCGTGAAGCTTTCTTT. Full variable domain (rest looked up from reference TRBV18 and TRBJ1-1): NAGVMQNPRHLVRRRGQEARLRCSPMKGHSHVYWYRQLPEEGLKFMVYLQKENIIDESGMPKERFSAEFPKEGPSILRIQQVVRGDSAAYFCASSPPNFREAFFGQGTRLTVV.

This clone was detected a few times. V and J are TRBV5-8 and TRBJ1-3, with D uncertain. Trimming left V 2 bases short and J 0 bases short, with 6 bases between. Germline CDR1 is SGHTS and CDR2 is YDEGEE. The CDR3 totals 14 residues. The CDR3 here is CASSLGLSGNTIYF. CDR3 bases: TGTGCCAGCAGCTTAGGACTCTCTGGAAACACCATATATTTT.

The CDR3 DNA is TGTGCCAGCAGCTTGACAGGGGGGGATCAGCCCCAGCATTTT. Its protein is CASSLTGGDQPQHF. The chain carries TRBV7-2 and TRBJ1-5, with 9 bases lining up with TRBD1. CDR1 is SGHTA, CDR2 FQGNSA, per germline. This CDR3 spans 14 amino acids. Losses at the gene ends were 3 bases for V and 5 bases for J; bases not matched to a gene: 2.

This clone was counted a single time. This sequence joins TRBV4-2 and TRBJ1-2; perhaps TRBD1 as D (6 bases). The V end was cut by 0 bases, the J end by 7 bases, with 12 bases between. The CDR3 totals 14 residues. CDR1 and CDR2 from the germline V gene are LGHNA and YNFKEQ. The CDR3 nucleotides read TGTGCCAGCAGCCAAGATACAGGGTTGCGTGGCTACACCTTC. Its protein is CASSQDTGLRGYTF.

Remarks on this clone: One end of the junction is discordant with germline, which a read error may explain. This sample also contains other DNA sequences that code for the same CDR3. J is TRBJ1-6 and V is TRBV7-3, with 10 nucleotides matching TRBD1. Germline V gene sequence: CDR1 SGHTA, CDR2 FQGTGA. The length of the CDR3 is 15 residues. CDR3 region: CASSLGQGINSPLHF. DNA of the CDR3: TGTGCCAGCAGCTTGGGACAGGGGATAAATTCCCCCCTCCACTTT.

A remark on this clone: At one boundary the junction diverges from the germline segment, which might be a read error. The sample carries other DNA sequences with the same CDR3. The chain recombines TRBV7-2 with TRBJ1-6, with D perhaps TRBD1 (5 bases). Germline V lookup: CDR1 SGHTA, CDR2 FQGNSA. This CDR3 spans 15 amino acids. As DNA, the CDR3 is TGTGCCAGCAGCAGGATCCAGGGAAGTAATTCCCCCCTCCACTTT. Translation: CASSRIQGSNSPLHF.

This chain links TRBV6-5 with TRBJ1-5; D is ambiguous. The CDR3 sequence is 13 residues long. The ends were cut back, 4 bases at V and 2 bases at J, with 6 bases in the middle. CDR1 is MNHEY, CDR2 SVGAGI, per germline. The CDR3 region has the DNA TGTGCCAGCAGTTCTTATGGCAATCAGCCCCAGCATTTT. As protein: CASSSYGNQPQHF.

The rearrangement uses TRBV7-6 and TRBJ1-2; no clear D gene. The CDR3 is 12 residues long. CDR1 is SGHVS and CDR2 is FNYEAQ in the germline V gene. V lost 2 bases to trimming and J lost 6 bases, with 7 bases between them. Here the CDR3 reads CASSLWGDGYTF. The CDR3, as DNA: TGTGCCAGCAGCTTATGGGGAGATGGCTACACCTTC.

V and J are TRBV2 and TRBJ1-6; TRBD1 matches 8 bases. The germline V gene encodes CDR1 SNHLY and CDR2 FYNNEI. The CDR3 contains 16 residues. V gave up 6 bases and J gave up 3 bases; unmatched junction bases: 7. The CDR3 is CASRRTGLNYNSPLHF. DNA of the CDR3: TGTGCCAGCAGAAGGACAGGGCTAAACTATAATTCACCCCTCCACTTT.

The J gene is TRBJ2-1, the V gene TRBV18; 9 nucleotides align to TRBD2. CDR3 length: 17 amino acids. V dropped 0 bases and J dropped 2; count of bases not matched to a gene: 5. The germline V gene has CDR1 KGHSH and CDR2 LQKENI. The CDR3 protein is CASSPPLAGGAYNEQFF. The CDR3 bases are TGTGCCAGCTCACCACCGTTGGCGGGGGGGGCCTACAATGAGCAGTTCTTC. Full variable domain (missing parts from reference TRBV18 and TRBJ2-1): NAGVMQNPRHLVRRRGQEARLRCSPMKGHSHVYWYRQLPEEGLKFMVYLQKENIIDESGMPKERFSAEFPKEGPSILRIQQVVRGDSAAYFCASSPPLAGGAYNEQFFGPGTRLTVL.

V usage is TRBV5-1 and J usage is TRBJ2-7; TRBD1 is a possible D gene (6 bases). V was pared by 3 bases and J by 1 base, with 11 bases between. The length of the CDR3 is 14 residues. Germline V gene lookup returns CDR1 SGHRS and CDR2 YFSETQ. The CDR3 here is CASSWEGQSYEQYF. The CDR3 region has the DNA TGCGCCAGCAGCTGGGAAGGACAGTCCTACGAGCAGTACTTC.

The chain carries TRBV6-1 and TRBJ2-1, with 10 bases matching TRBD2. The CDR3 is 15 amino acids. Germline-derived CDR1 and CDR2 are MNHNS and SASEGT. V shed 4 bases, J shed 10 bases, and the junction held 10 bases outside the gene matches. CDR3 nucleotides: TGTGCCAGCAGTGGCGAAAGCGGGGGGGCCCGCGAGCAGTTCTTC. Amino acids: CASSGESGGAREQFF.